This T cell receptor beta chain came from a study of CD8+ T cells in alopecia areata. There are 15 residues in the CDR3. V lost 9 bases and J lost 2; bases outside the gene matches: 9. Germline CDR1 SNHLY, CDR2 FYNNEI. cDNA serving as the sequencing template came from extracted, reverse transcribed RNA. Sequencing was performed with immunoSEQ multiplex PCR; in TCRdb, only in-frame clones are kept and a portion is missing. Found here are 95,000 to 120,000 clones, roughly 64% of them singletons; the top ten hold 20% to 25%. This rearrangement joins TRBV2 to TRBJ2-1; 8 bases fit TRBD2. Sequenced material: CD8+ T cells sorted from blood. This TCR derives from a human donor in good health. This chain's CDR3 is CASPPGGAAYNEQFF. CDR3 nucleotides: TGTGCCAGTCCCCCCGGGGGGGCCGCCTACAATGAGCAGTTCTTC.